Below, 6 T cell receptor beta chains from the same sample are listed, as sequenced in a study of patients and donors after allogeneic stem cell transplantation. TCRdb reprocessed the RT-PCR reads via MiXCR and lists one record per CDR3 protein. The profile shows about a million distinct CDR3 sequences, 15% to 20% of them singletons. The sample comprised blood, either unsorted or a sorted T cell fraction (not recorded which). Source of these receptors: a human donor who was either an allogeneic HSCT recipient or a stem cell or donor lymphocyte infusion donor (not recorded which). It is not recorded whose cells these are; they may come from a transplant donor.

V gene TRBV2 combines with J gene TRBJ2-3, with 7 bases matching TRBD1. V was pared by 7 bases and J by 4 bases, with 14 bases of the junction left unmatched. CDR1 is SNHLY and CDR2 is FYNNEI in the germline V gene. CDR3 length: 16 residues. This CDR3 reads CASTPGVRGTADTQYF. The CDR3, as DNA: TGTGCCAGCACCCCAGGGGTGAGGGGGACAGCAGATACGCAGTATTTT.

The J gene is TRBJ1-2, the V gene TRBV6-1; 8 bases map to TRBD1. This CDR3 is built from 15 residues. Germline assignment: CDR1 MNHNS and CDR2 SASEGT. Losses at the gene ends were 8 bases for V and 7 bases for J; bases not matched to a gene: 15. CDR3 region: CASFRTQGALSGYTF. The CDR3 nucleotides are TGTGCCAGCTTCCGTACTCAGGGGGCGCTTAGTGGCTACACCTTC.

The genes are TRBV20-1 and TRBJ2-1; D gene unclear. The CDR3 extends over 15 amino acids. Trimming took 5 bases from V and 5 from J, leaving 19 bases between them. The germline V gene encodes CDR1 DFQATT and CDR2 SNEGSKA (reference sequence). CDR3 DNA: TGCAGTGCTGACGGCTTTCTCTCTGGGGACAATGAGCAGTTCTTC. Protein sequence: CSADGFLSGDNEQFF.

The rearrangement joins TRBV11-2 to TRBJ2-3; perhaps TRBD1 as D (5 bases). Trimming took off 0 bases at V and 4 bases at J, with 11 bases between the two ends. The germline gives CDR1 SGHAT, CDR2 FQNNGV. This CDR3 comprises 15 residues. CDR3 region: CASSLDLMGPDTQYF. The CDR3 coding sequence is TGTGCCAGCAGCTTAGATCTGATGGGGCCAGATACGCAGTATTTT.

CDR3: CASSLARGRSTEAFF. The CDR3 bases are TGTGCCAGCAGCTTAGCCCGGGGCCGGAGCACTGAAGCTTTCTTT. This chain joins TRBV7-8 and TRBJ1-1, with a weak D call TRBD1 (5 bases). The CDR3 consists of 15 residues. The germline gives CDR1 SGHVS, CDR2 FQNEAQ. V lost 0 bases and J lost 4, with 12 bases in between.

V and J are TRBV21-1 and TRBJ2-7; TRBD2 is taken as the D call from the table, unchecked against the DNA. TRBV21-1 is deemed a pseudogene. CDR3 length: 15 amino acids. DNA of the CDR3: TGTGCCAGCAGCAAAGGTGATTCAGTTGGGAGGGAGCAGTACTTC. Encoded protein: CASSKGDSVGREQYF.